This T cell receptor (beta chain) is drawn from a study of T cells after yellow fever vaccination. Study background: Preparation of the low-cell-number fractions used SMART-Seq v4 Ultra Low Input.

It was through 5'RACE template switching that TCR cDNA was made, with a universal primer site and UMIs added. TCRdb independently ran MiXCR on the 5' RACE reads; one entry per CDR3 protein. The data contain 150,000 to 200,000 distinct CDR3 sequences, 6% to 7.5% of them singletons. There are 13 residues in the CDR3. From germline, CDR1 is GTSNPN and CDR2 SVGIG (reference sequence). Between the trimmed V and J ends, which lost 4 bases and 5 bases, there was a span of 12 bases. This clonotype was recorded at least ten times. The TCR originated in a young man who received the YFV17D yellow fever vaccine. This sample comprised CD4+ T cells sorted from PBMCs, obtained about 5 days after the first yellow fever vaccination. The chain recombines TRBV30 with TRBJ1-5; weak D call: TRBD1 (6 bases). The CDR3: CAWTGDSDQPQHF. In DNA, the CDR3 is TGTGCCTGGACAGGGGACTCCGATCAGCCCCAGCATTTT.